This T cell receptor (beta chain) was profiled in a study of cytomegalovirus exposure and HLA in healthy donors. Study-wide results and limits: Upon later analysis, HLA-associated TCR beta chains proved more clonally expanded than other, equally common chains.

The V end was cut by 5 bases, the J end by 1 base, with 11 bases between. Germline V gives CDR1 LNHDA, CDR2 SQIVND (reference sequence). The CDR3 sequence is 14 residues long. In the PCR, 60 Vbeta and 13 Jbeta primers were used. In the study's own analysis: Later work found tens of millions of unique TCR beta chains, with about 10 million shared. Method: immunoSEQ multiplex PCR; TCRdb's copy keeps in-frame clones and lacks some. V and J calls and clone size are those listed in that table; D and trimming were worked out from the DNA. The top ten hold approximately 2.6% of the sample, which has 100,000 to 150,000 clones, 70% to 80% seen once. Comment on this clone: Its matching antigen is unknown.

The J gene is TRBJ1-1, the V gene TRBV19; no firm D call. The source is a woman in her sixties or seventies in good health and CMV-seropositive. What was sequenced was PBMCs. CDR3 loop: CASSSLGGNTEAFF. CDR3 nucleotides: TGTGCCAGTAGTTCCCTAGGCGGGAACACTGAAGCTTTCTTT. The full variable domain, completed using reference TRBV19 and TRBJ1-1, is DGGITQSPKYLFRKEGQNVTLSCEQNLNHDAMYWYRQDPGQGLRLIYYSQIVNDFQKGDIAEGYSVSREKKESFPLTVTSAQKNPTAFYLCASSSLGGNTEAFFGQGTRLTVV.